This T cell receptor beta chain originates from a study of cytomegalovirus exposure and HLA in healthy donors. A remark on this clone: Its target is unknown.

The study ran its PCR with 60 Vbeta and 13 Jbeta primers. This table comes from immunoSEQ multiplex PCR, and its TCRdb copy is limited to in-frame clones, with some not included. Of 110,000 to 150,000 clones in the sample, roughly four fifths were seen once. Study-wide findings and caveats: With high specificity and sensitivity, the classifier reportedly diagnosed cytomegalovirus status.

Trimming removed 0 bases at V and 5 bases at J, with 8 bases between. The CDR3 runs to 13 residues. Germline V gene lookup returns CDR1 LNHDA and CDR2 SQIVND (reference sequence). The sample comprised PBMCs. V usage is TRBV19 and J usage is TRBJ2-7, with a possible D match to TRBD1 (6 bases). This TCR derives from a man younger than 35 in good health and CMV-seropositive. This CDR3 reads CASSIDRDNEQYF. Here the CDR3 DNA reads TGTGCCAGTAGTATAGACAGGGACAACGAGCAGTACTTC. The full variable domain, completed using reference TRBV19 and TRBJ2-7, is DGGITQSPKYLFRKEGQNVTLSCEQNLNHDAMYWYRQDPGQGLRLIYYSQIVNDFQKGDIAEGYSVSREKKESFPLTVTSAQKNPTAFYLCASSIDRDNEQYFGPGTRLTVT.